What follows are 10 T cell receptor beta chains derived from one specimen sequenced in a study of shared clonotypes between healthy human individuals. Repertoires were generated with immunoSEQ multiplex PCR, while TCRdb's copy carries only in-frame clones and drops some. The sample lists 650,000 to 800,000 clones; about 91% were seen once. CD8 cells regarded as naive lacked CD45RO, were positively chosen for CCR7, and omitted terminally differentiated effector memory CD45RA+ cells. The source material was naive CD8+ T cells sorted from blood. The receptor source for this set is a man aged 25 to 40 in good health.

This clone was found once. The CDR3 region has the DNA TGTGCCAGCATGGGGGGAGGCGAGCAGTTCTTC. Its protein product is CASMGGGEQFF. The chain is built from TRBV6-1 and TRBJ2-1, with a tentative D call TRBD2 (6 bases). CDR1 is MNHNS, CDR2 SASEGT, per germline. The CDR3 consists of 11 residues. Trimming took 7 bases from V and 10 from J, leaving 11 bases between them.

This clone was counted between two and nine times. V is TRBV2 and J is TRBJ2-3, with TRBD2 identical over 8 bases. J lost 1 base, V lost 7 bases, and 1 base had no gene match. There are 13 residues in the CDR3. The germline gives CDR1 SNHLY, CDR2 FYNNEI. DNA for the CDR3: TGTGCCAGCATACTAGCGGGCACAGATACGCAGTATTTT. Translating gives CASILAGTDTQYF.

For the CDR3, the DNA is TGTGCCAGCAGCTTAGACCGGGGGGAGCAGTACTTC. It encodes CASSLDRGEQYF. This sequence joins TRBV7-3 and TRBJ2-7; maybe TRBD2 (6 bases). Germline V gene sequence: CDR1 SGHTA, CDR2 FQGTGA. Trimming removed 2 bases at V and 7 bases at J, with 9 bases between. This CDR3 is 12 amino acids long.

This rearrangement joins TRBV21-1 to TRBJ2-2; the table assigns TRBD1, which was not confirmed against the DNA. TRBV21-1 is a pseudogene locus. The CDR3 runs 18 residues. CDR3 nucleotide sequence: TGTGCCAGCAGCAAAGGGGGTCGCCAGGGGACGGACACCGGGGAGCTGTTTTTT. It translates to CASSKGGRQGTDTGELFF.

The chain links TRBV18 to TRBJ2-7, with D perhaps TRBD2 (5 bases). Germline V gene data show CDR1 as KGHSH and CDR2 as LQKENI. The CDR3 totals 14 residues. V was clipped by 3 bases and J by 9 bases, with 18 bases between them. The CDR3 coding sequence is TGTGCCAGCTCACCGCCGGTAGAGAGCGGTAGGCAGTACTTC. Protein: CASSPPVESGRQYF. Complete variable domain (other parts from reference TRBV18 and TRBJ2-7): NAGVMQNPRHLVRRRGQEARLRCSPMKGHSHVYWYRQLPEEGLKFMVYLQKENIIDESGMPKERFSAEFPKEGPSILRIQQVVRGDSAAYFCASSPPVESGRQYFGPGTRLTVT.

The chain couples TRBV27 to TRBJ2-7; D perhaps matches TRBD1 (5 bases). Between the trimmed V and J ends, which lost 2 bases and 6 bases, there was a span of 11 bases. This CDR3 spans 13 amino acids. Per the germline V gene, CDR1 is MNHEY and CDR2 is SMNVEV (reference sequence). CDR3 protein: CASSLTGVREQYF. The CDR3 DNA sequence: TGTGCCAGCAGTTTAACAGGTGTCCGCGAGCAGTACTTC.

The V call is TRBV10-1, the J call TRBJ2-7; D is perhaps TRBD1 or TRBD2 (7 bases each). This CDR3 contains 15 residues. V lost 0 bases, J lost 1 base, and 10 bases lay in between. The germline V gene has CDR1 WNHNN and CDR2 SYGVQD (reference sequence). CDR3 loop: CASSESQGGSYEQYF. For the CDR3, the DNA is TGCGCCAGCAGTGAGTCCCAGGGGGGGTCCTACGAGCAGTACTTC.

The rearrangement uses TRBV29-1 and TRBJ2-1, with D tentatively TRBD2 (5 bases). CDR3 length: 13 residues. V was clipped by 4 bases and J by 6 bases, with 13 bases between them. Germline values: CDR1 SQVTM, CDR2 ANQGSEA. CDR3 region: CSVARGMVNEQFF. The CDR3 coding sequence is TGCAGCGTTGCTCGGGGTATGGTCAATGAGCAGTTCTTC.

This chain connects TRBV7-9 to TRBJ2-7; the D gene is possibly TRBD2 (5 bases). V was shortened by 7 bases and J by 5 bases, with 15 bases between the two germline ends. The germline gives CDR1 SEHNR, CDR2 FQNEAQ (reference sequence). This CDR3 region has 13 residues. The CDR3 DNA sequence: TGTGCCAGCACCTCCACTAGTTCAGACGAGCAGTACTTC. This encodes CASTSTSSDEQYF.

In DNA, the CDR3 is TGTGCCAGCAGCCAACGACAGGGATCGGATGGCTACACCTTC. Residues: CASSQRQGSDGYTF. V and J are TRBV14 and TRBJ1-2; 7 nucleotides agree with TRBD1. Germline V CDR1 and CDR2: SGHDN, FVKESK. The J segment lost 6 bases and the V segment lost 2 bases, leaving 6 bases of the junction unmatched. This CDR3 has 14 residues.